The 8 T cell receptor beta chains in this list originate from one sample, sequenced in a study of T cells in Graves' hyperthyroidism and ophthalmopathy. Template material for amplifying TCR beta CDR3 regions consisted of RNA transcripts. First-round RT-PCR of the TCR CDR3 relied on the HTBI primer set. Using its own MiXCR run on the multiplex PCR reads, TCRdb lists one record per CDR3 protein. The table records 750,000 to 950,000 distinct CDR3 sequences, 35% to 45% of them present only once. Input material: blood. All receptors come from a man younger than 35 with Graves' hyperthyroidism.

This clonotype was seen a handful of times. This chain joins TRBV11-2 and TRBJ1-1; 9 bases are shared with TRBD1. V was clipped by 4 bases and J by 2 bases; unmatched bases: 5. Germline lookup yields CDR1 SGHAT and CDR2 FQNNGV. CDR3 length equals 15 residues. The CDR3 bases are TGTGCCAGCAGCTCAGGGACAGGGAAAAACACTGAAGCTTTCTTT. Translated, it gives CASSSGTGKNTEAFF.

Concerning this clonotype: This may be a read error, as it is one base from a much larger clone. This rearrangement joins TRBV19 to TRBJ1-2; D call uncertain. This CDR3 comprises 13 residues. Germline CDR1 LNHDA, CDR2 SQIVND (reference sequence). CDR3 sequence: CARSIQSPYGYTF. The CDR3 DNA follows: TGTGCCCGTAGTATTCAATCGCCCTATGGCTACACCTTC. Drawing the rest from reference TRBV19 and TRBJ1-2, the complete variable domain is DGGITQSPKYLFRKEGQNVTLSCEQNLNHDAMYWYRQDPGQGLRLIYYSQIVNDFQKGDIAEGYSVSREKKESFPLTVTSAQKNPTAFYLCARSIQSPYGYTFGSGTRLTVV.

This clonotype showed up just a few times. The V gene is TRBV6-1, the J gene TRBJ2-2; 9 bases line up with TRBD1. With V trimmed by 6 bases and J by 2 bases, 7 bases remained unmatched. The CDR3 is 16 amino acids. Germline V gives CDR1 MNHNS, CDR2 SASEGT. CDR3 region: CASRRPGQGNTGELFF. The CDR3, as DNA: TGTGCCAGCAGGCGCCCGGGACAGGGAAACACCGGGGAGCTGTTTTTT.

Ten or more counts support this clonotype. The chain links TRBV10-3 to TRBJ1-2, with a possible D match to TRBD1 (5 bases). The V end was cut by 5 bases, the J end by 6 bases, with 10 bases between. CDR1 and CDR2 from the germline V gene are ENHRY and SYGVKD. The CDR3 totals 12 residues. CDR3 sequence: CAISNIQDGYTF. The CDR3 DNA reads as TGTGCCATCAGTAACATACAGGATGGCTACACCTTC.

The chain recombines TRBV14 with TRBJ1-1, with 10 bases identical to TRBD1. Germline V gene lookup returns CDR1 SGHDN and CDR2 FVKESK. The CDR3 totals 19 residues. The V gene end was trimmed by 0 bases and the J gene end by 0 bases; junction bases not matched to a gene: 10. CDR3 sequence (DNA): TGTGCCAGCAGCCAAGAGCTAATGGGGACAGGGGCTCTGAACACTGAAGCTTTCTTT. It encodes CASSQELMGTGALNTEAFF.

The CDR3 region has the DNA TGCGCCAGCAGCCAAGATTCCGGGGTGAGCACTGAAGCTTTCTTT. Its protein is CASSQDSGVSTEAFF. The chain employs TRBV4-3 and TRBJ1-1; D remains unclear. The CDR3 sequence is 15 residues long. V dropped 0 bases and J dropped 4 bases, with 12 bases sitting between them. The germline CDR1 and CDR2 sequences are LGHNA and YSLEER.

There are many counts of this clonotype. The gene calls are TRBV2 and TRBJ1-5, with 8 bases matching TRBD1. Per germline, CDR1 SNHLY and CDR2 FYNNEI. The CDR3 length is 15 residues. Losses at the gene ends were 6 bases for V and 1 base for J; bases not matched to a gene: 5. DNA of the CDR3: TGTGCCAGCAGCGCCGACAGGGGAAGCAATCAGCCCCAGCATTTT. Its protein is CASSADRGSNQPQHF. Supplemented by reference TRBV2 and TRBJ1-5, the full variable domain reads EPEVTQTPSHQVTQMGQEVILRCVPISNHLYFYWYRQILGQKVEFLVSFYNNEISEKSEIFDDQFSVERPDGSNFTLKIRSTKLEDSAMYFCASSADRGSNQPQHFGDGTRLSIL.

This clonotype was observed many times. This sequence joins TRBV7-9 and TRBJ1-1, with D perhaps TRBD1 (6 bases). V was shortened by 1 base and J by 11 bases, with 11 bases between the two germline ends. The CDR3 consists of 12 residues. From germline, CDR1 is SEHNR and CDR2 FQNEAQ (reference sequence). CDR3 loop: CASSLGTASAFF. CDR3 DNA sequence: TGTGCCAGCAGCTTAGGGACAGCCTCGGCTTTCTTT.